Listed here is a single T cell receptor (beta chain). These data originate in a study of technical replicates of blood from a few donors. V lost 8 bases to trimming and J lost 0 bases, with 8 bases between them. The CDR3 is 12 amino acids. Germline CDR1 and CDR2: MNHEY and SVGAGI. TCRdb's table, derived via immunoSEQ multiplex PCR, lists solely in-frame clones and lacks some. The repertoire holds around 70,000 clones, with roughly 94% as singletons. This chain joins TRBV6-5 and TRBJ2-7, with D possibly being TRBD2 (6 bases). Sample: T cells isolated from PBMCs. The source of this sequence is a human donor in good health. CDR3 protein: CASGGNSYEQYF. The CDR3 coding sequence is TGTGCCAGCGGCGGGAACTCCTACGAGCAGTACTTC.